This T cell receptor (beta chain) was identified in a study of blood T cell repertoires in COVID-19. The overall study: Both acute and convalescent COVID-19 samples were obtained from the United States, Italy and Spain.

Sequenced by immunoSEQ multiplex PCR; TCRdb stores in-frame clones only, minus some. The sample includes about 270,000 clones, just under 85% seen only once; the top ten take around 4.2%. The receptor comes from a woman between 45 and 60 years old with active or convalescent COVID-19. The sequencing input was peripheral blood.

CDR3 sequence reads: CASSAQRGSYEQYF. Here the CDR3 DNA reads TGTGCCAGTAGCGCCCAAAGGGGCTCCTACGAGCAGTACTTC. This chain links TRBV19 with TRBJ2-7; possibly TRBD1 for D (5 bases). The CDR3 contains 14 residues. Looked up from germline, CDR1 is LNHDA and CDR2 is SQIVND (reference sequence). V gave up 6 bases and J gave up 0 bases, with 12 bases separating them.